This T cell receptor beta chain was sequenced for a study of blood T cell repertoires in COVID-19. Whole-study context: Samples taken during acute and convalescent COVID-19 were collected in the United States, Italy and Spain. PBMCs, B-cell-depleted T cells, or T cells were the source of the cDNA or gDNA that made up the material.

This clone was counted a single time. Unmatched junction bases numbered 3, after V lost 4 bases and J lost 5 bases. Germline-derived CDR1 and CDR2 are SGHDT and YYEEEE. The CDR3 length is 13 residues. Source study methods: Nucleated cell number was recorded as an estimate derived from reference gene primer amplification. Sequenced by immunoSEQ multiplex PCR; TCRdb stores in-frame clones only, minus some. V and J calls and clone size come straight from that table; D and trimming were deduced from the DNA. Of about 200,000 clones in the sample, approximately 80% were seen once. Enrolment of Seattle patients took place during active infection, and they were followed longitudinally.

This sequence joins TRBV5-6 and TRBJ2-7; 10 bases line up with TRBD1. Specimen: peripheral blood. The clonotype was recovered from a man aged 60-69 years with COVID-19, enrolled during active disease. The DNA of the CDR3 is TGTGCCAGCAGCCAGGACAGGGGGGACGAGCAGTACTTC. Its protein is CASSQDRGDEQYF.